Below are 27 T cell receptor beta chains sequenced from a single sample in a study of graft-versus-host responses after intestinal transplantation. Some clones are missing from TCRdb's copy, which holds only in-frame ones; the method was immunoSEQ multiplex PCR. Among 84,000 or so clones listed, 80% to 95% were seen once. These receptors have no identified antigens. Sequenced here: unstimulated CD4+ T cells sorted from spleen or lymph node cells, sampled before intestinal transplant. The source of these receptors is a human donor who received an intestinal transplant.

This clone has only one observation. The CDR3 is CASSLGRPVRTRGSHTQYF. CDR3 DNA sequence: TGCGCCAGCAGCTTGGGCCGGCCGGTCAGGACTAGAGGTTCCCATACGCAGTATTTT. The chain recombines TRBV5-1 with TRBJ2-3; 7 nucleotides agree with TRBD2. V was clipped by 0 bases and J by 7 bases; unmatched bases: 20. Germline V gene lookup returns CDR1 SGHRS and CDR2 YFSETQ. The CDR3 spans 19 residues.

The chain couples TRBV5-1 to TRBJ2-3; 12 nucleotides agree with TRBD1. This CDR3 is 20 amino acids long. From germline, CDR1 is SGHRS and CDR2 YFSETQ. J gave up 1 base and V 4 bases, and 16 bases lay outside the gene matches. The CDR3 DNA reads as TGCGCCAGCAGCAGGAGGCCGGGACAGGGGGCGGGTGGAGGCACAGATACGCAGTATTTT. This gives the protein CASSRRPGQGAGGGTDTQYF.

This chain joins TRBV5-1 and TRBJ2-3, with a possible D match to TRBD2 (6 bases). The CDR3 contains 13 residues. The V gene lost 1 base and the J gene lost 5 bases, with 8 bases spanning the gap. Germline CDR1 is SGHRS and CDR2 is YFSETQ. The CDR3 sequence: CASSLTGVDTQYF. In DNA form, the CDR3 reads TGCGCCAGCAGCTTGACGGGGGTAGATACGCAGTATTTT.

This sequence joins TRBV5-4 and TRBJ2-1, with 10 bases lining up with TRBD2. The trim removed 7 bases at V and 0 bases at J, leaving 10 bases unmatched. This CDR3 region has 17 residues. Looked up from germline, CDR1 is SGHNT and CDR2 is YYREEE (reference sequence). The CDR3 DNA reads TGTGCCAGCTACCTAGCGGGAGCTTCGGGCTCCTACAATGAGCAGTTCTTC. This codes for CASYLAGASGSYNEQFF.

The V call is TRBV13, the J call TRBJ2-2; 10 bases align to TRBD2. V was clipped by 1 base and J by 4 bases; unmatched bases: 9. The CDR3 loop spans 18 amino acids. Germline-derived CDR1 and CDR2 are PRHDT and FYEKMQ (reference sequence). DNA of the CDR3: TGTGCCAGCAGCTTAGTGGTGACTAGCGGGCGTTCCACCGGGGAGCTGTTTTTT. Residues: CASSLVVTSGRSTGELFF.

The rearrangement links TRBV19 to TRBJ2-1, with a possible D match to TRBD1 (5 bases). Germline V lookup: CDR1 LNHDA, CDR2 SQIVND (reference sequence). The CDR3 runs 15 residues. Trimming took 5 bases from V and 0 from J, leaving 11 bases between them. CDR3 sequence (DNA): TGTGCCAGTAGTCAACAGGCAAGCTCCTACAATGAGCAGTTCTTC. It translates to CASSQQASSYNEQFF.

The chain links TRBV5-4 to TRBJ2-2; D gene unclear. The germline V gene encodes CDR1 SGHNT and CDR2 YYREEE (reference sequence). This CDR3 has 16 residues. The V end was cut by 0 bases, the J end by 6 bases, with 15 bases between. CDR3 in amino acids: CASSLELARSAGELFF. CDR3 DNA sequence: TGTGCCAGCAGCTTGGAGTTGGCGAGGTCGGCCGGGGAGCTGTTTTTT.

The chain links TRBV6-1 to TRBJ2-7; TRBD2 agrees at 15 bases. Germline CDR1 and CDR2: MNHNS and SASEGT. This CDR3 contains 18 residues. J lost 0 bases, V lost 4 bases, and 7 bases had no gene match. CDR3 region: CASSGGLAGGRSSYEQYF. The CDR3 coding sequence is TGTGCCAGCAGTGGGGGACTAGCGGGAGGTCGGAGCTCCTACGAGCAGTACTTC.

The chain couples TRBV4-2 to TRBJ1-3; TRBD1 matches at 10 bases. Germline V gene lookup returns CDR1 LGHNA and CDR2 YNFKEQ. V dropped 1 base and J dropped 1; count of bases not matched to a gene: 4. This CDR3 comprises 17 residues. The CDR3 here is CASSQGTGGSSGNTIYF. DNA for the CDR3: TGTGCCAGCAGCCAAGGGACAGGGGGGTCTTCTGGAAACACCATATATTTT.

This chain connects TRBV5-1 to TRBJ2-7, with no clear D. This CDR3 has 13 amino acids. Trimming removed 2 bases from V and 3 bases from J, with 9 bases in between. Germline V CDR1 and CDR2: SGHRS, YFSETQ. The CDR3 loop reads CASSFKGGYEQYF. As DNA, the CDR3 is TGCGCCAGCAGCTTCAAGGGCGGCTACGAGCAGTACTTC.

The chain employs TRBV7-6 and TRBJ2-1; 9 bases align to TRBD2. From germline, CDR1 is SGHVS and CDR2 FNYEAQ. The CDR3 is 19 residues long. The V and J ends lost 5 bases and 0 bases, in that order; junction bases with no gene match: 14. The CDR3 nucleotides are TGTGCCAGCAGCCTTACCCGTAGCGGGAGCCTGAGCTCCTACAATGAGCAGTTCTTC. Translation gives CASSLTRSGSLSSYNEQFF.

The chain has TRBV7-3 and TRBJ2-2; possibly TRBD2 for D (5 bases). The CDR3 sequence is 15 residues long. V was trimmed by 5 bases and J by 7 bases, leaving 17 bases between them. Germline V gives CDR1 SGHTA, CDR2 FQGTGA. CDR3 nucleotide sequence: TGTGCCAGCAGCCCAAGCGGACTGATAGGCGGGGAGCTGTTTTTT. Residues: CASSPSGLIGGELFF.

The CDR3 coding sequence is TGTGCCAGCACTTTCCTAACAGATGCAACTAATGAAAAACTGTTTTTT. Translating gives CASTFLTDATNEKLFF. J is TRBJ1-4 and V is TRBV5-5, with D hard to call. The length of the CDR3 is 16 residues. In germline, CDR1 is SGHKS, CDR2 YYEKEE (reference sequence). Trimming took 6 bases from V and 0 from J, leaving 15 bases between them.

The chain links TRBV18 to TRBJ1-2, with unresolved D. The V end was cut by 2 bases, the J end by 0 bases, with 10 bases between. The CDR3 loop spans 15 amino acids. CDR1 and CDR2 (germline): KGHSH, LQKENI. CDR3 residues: CASSPVQRANYGYTF. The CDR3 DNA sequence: TGTGCCAGCTCACCAGTTCAGCGCGCTAACTATGGCTACACCTTC.

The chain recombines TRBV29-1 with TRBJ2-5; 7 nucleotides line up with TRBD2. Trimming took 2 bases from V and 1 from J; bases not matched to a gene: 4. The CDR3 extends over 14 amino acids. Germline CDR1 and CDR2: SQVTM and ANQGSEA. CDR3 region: CSVELLASQETQYF. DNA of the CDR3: TGCAGCGTTGAACTACTAGCGTCCCAAGAGACCCAGTACTTC.

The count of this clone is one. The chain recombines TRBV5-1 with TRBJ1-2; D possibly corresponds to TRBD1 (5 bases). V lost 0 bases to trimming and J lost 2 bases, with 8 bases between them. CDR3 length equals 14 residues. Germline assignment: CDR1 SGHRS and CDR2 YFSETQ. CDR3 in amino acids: CASSLVGDNYGYTF. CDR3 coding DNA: TGCGCCAGCAGCTTGGTGGGGGACAACTATGGCTACACCTTC. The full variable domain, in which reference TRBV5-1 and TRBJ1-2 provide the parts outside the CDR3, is KAGVTQTPRYLIKTRGQQVTLSCSPISGHRSVSWYQQTPGQGLQFLFEYFSETQRNKGNFPGRFSGRQFSNSRSEMNVSTLELGDSALYLCASSLVGDNYGYTFGSGTRLTVV.

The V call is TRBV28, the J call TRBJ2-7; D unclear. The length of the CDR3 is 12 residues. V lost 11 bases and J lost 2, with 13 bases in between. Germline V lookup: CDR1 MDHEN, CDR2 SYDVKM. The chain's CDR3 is CAAGLETYEQYF. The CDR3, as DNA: TGTGCCGCCGGATTGGAGACCTACGAGCAGTACTTC.

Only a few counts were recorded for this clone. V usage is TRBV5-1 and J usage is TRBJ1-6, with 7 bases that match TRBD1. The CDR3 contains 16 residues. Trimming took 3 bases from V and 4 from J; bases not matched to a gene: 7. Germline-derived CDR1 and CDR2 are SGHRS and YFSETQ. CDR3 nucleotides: TGCGCCAGCAGCTCGCTGGGACAGATATATAATTCACCCCTCCACTTT. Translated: CASSSLGQIYNSPLHF.

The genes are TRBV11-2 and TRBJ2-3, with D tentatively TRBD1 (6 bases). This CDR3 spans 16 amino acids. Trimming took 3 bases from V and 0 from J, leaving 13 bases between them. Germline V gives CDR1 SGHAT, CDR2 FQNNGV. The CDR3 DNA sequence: TGTGCCAGCAGCTTTGACAGGAGCTCTAGCACAGATACGCAGTATTTT. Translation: CASSFDRSSSTDTQYF.

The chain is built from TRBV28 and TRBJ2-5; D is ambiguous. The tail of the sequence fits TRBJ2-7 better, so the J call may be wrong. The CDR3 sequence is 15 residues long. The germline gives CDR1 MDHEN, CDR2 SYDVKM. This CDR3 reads CASSRPEVLRYEQYF. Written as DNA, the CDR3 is TGTGCCAGCAGTCGCCCAGAGGTTTTACGCTACGAGCAGTACTTC.

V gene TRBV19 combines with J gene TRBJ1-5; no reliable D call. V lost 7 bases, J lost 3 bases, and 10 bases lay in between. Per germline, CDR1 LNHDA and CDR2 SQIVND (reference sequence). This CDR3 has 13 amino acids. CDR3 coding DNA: TGTGCCAGTAAGGCTTGGGCCAATCAGCCCCAGCATTTT. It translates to CASKAWANQPQHF. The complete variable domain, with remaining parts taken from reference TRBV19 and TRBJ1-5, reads DGGITQSPKYLFRKEGQNVTLSCEQNLNHDAMYWYRQDPGQGLRLIYYSQIVNDFQKGDIAEGYSVSREKKESFPLTVTSAQKNPTAFYLCASKAWANQPQHFGDGTRLSIL.

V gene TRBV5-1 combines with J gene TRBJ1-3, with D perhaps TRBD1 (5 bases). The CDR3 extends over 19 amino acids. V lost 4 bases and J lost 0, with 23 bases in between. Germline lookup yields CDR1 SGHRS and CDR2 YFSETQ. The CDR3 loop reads CASSPQGRTTNSSGNTIYF. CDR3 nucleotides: TGCGCCAGCAGCCCCCAGGGACGGACCACAAACAGCTCTGGAAACACCATATATTTT.

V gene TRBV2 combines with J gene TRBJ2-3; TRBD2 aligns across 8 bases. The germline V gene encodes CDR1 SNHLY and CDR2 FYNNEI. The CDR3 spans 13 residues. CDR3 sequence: CASAGGFADTQYF. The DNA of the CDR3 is TGTGCGTCGGCGGGAGGCTTCGCAGATACGCAGTATTTT.

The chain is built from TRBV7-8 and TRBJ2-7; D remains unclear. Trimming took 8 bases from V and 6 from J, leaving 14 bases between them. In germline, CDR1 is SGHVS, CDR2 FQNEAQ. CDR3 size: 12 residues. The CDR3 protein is CASSISEVEQYF. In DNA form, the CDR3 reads TGTGCCAGCTCTATTAGTGAGGTCGAGCAGTACTTC.

CDR3: CASSPMRGSYTF. CDR3 DNA sequence: TGTGCCAGCAGCCCCATGAGGGGTAGCTACACCTTC. This sequence joins TRBV6-5 and TRBJ1-2, with D perhaps matching TRBD1 (5 bases). Trimming cost V 6 bases and J 9 bases, with 14 bases left between them. The CDR3 is 12 amino acids. In germline, CDR1 is MNHEY, CDR2 SVGAGI.

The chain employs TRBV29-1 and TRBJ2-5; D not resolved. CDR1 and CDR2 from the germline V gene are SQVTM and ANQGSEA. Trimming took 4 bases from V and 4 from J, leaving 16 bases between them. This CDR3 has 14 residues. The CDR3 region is CSVGLGGQAETQYF. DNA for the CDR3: TGCAGCGTTGGGTTAGGTGGCCAGGCAGAGACCCAGTACTTC.

This CDR3 is CASSPRRRAQETQYF. In nucleotides, the CDR3 is TGTGCCAGCAGCCCACGCCGGAGGGCTCAAGAGACCCAGTACTTC. The J gene is TRBJ2-5, the V gene TRBV21-1; the table assigns TRBD2, which was not confirmed against the DNA. TRBV21-1 is shown as a pseudogene. The CDR3 runs 15 residues.